The 12 T cell receptor beta chains below all came from one sample that was sequenced in a study of T cell clonotyping in hematopoietic cell transplantation. Time point described: recipient sample about 28 days before transplant, after cytoreduction. Produced via immunoSEQ multiplex PCR; TCRdb's table is partial and in-frame only. The data show about 29,000 clones, 60% to 85% seen once. The sample here was peripheral blood mononuclear cells, taken before stem cell transplant. The source of these receptors is a woman under 40 with chronic myeloid leukemia. Some clones in this sample may be carry-over from other donors' samples.

The chain couples TRBV5-1 to TRBJ1-1, with D possibly matching TRBD1 (5 bases). Germline-derived CDR1 and CDR2 are SGHRS and YFSETQ. The CDR3 consists of 15 residues. The V gene lost 0 bases and the J gene lost 4 bases, with 13 bases spanning the gap. CDR3 sequence (DNA): TGCGCCAGCAGCTTGGGGGGCGCGGGTATCACTGAAGCTTTCTTT. It codes for CASSLGGAGITEAFF.

This chain joins TRBV9 and TRBJ2-7; D unresolved. CDR1 SGDLS and CDR2 YYNGEE come from the germline V gene. The V gene lost 3 bases and the J gene lost 6 bases, with 16 bases spanning the gap. There are 14 residues in the CDR3. CDR3 nucleotides: TGTGCCAGCAGCGGGGCTCCGTCCTGTTCCGAGCAGTACGTC. Its translation is CASSGAPSCSEQYV.

A few counts support this clone. The gene calls are TRBV7-8 and TRBJ1-1, with a possible D match to TRBD1 (6 bases). This CDR3 contains 15 residues. CDR1 is SGHVS, CDR2 FQNEAQ, per germline. V was trimmed by 5 bases and J by 5 bases, leaving 18 bases between them. CDR3 loop: CASSTLGGTMTEAFF. The CDR3 coding sequence is TGTGCCAGCAGCACTCTAGGGGGTACGATGACTGAAGCTTTCTTT.

The genes are TRBV12-5 and TRBJ2-2; D remains ambiguous. V was pared by 4 bases and J by 5 bases, with 5 bases between. Looked up from germline, CDR1 is LGHNT and CDR2 is FRNRAP. This CDR3 is 12 amino acids long. The DNA for the CDR3 is TGTGCTAGTGGTTCTGGGACCGGGGAGCTGTTTTTT. Protein: CASGSGTGELFF.

The CDR3 nucleotides read TGTGCCAGCAGCCAAGATTTGGGGGGTAGTAATGGCTACACCTTC. Amino acid sequence: CASSQDLGGSNGYTF. The chain recombines TRBV4-2 with TRBJ1-2, with TRBD1 as a possible D gene (5 bases). The CDR3 is 15 residues long. Germline CDR1 and CDR2: LGHNA and YNFKEQ. V shed 0 bases and J shed 6 bases, with 14 bases lying between them.

This chain connects TRBV19 to TRBJ1-2; TRBD1 matches 7 bases. This CDR3 comprises 14 residues. Losses at the gene ends were 5 bases for V and 5 bases for J; bases not matched to a gene: 8. CDR1 is LNHDA and CDR2 is SQIVND in the germline V gene (reference sequence). The CDR3 DNA follows: TGTGCCAGTAGTGTCGGGACAGTTTATTATGGCTACACCTTC. Amino acids: CASSVGTVYYGYTF.

This chain connects TRBV7-8 to TRBJ2-1; TRBD2 matches 8 bases. J lost 7 bases, V lost 4 bases, and 6 bases had no gene match. The CDR3 sequence is 14 residues long. Germline-derived CDR1 and CDR2 are SGHVS and FQNEAQ. The CDR3 protein is CASSSGGRSNEQFF. CDR3 DNA sequence: TGTGCCAGCAGCTCGGGAGGGCGGAGTAATGAGCAGTTCTTC.

V gene TRBV30 combines with J gene TRBJ1-5; weak D call: TRBD1 (5 bases). The germline V gene encodes CDR1 GTSNPN and CDR2 SVGIG (reference sequence). This CDR3 has 16 residues. The V gene lost 2 bases and the J gene lost 0 bases, with 14 bases spanning the gap. The CDR3 bases are TGTGCCTGGAGTCCCTCGAGGGGTCATAGCAATCAGCCCCAGCATTTT. It specifies CAWSPSRGHSNQPQHF. The full variable domain, in which reference TRBV30 and TRBJ1-5 provide the parts outside the CDR3, is SQTIHQWPATLVQPVGSPLSLECTVEGTSNPNLYWYRQAAGRGLQLLFYSVGIGQISSEVPQNLSASRPQDRQFILSSKKLLLSDSGFYLCAWSPSRGHSNQPQHFGDGTRLSIL.

The V call is TRBV7-2, the J call TRBJ1-1; D gene uncertain. Germline CDR1 is SGHTA and CDR2 is FQGNSA. CDR3 length: 15 amino acids. V shed 1 base and J shed 6 bases, with 15 bases lying between them. CDR3: CASSLEAGRTSEAFF. CDR3 sequence (DNA): TGTGCCAGCAGCTTAGAAGCGGGGAGAACTTCTGAAGCTTTCTTT.

This sequence joins TRBV5-4 and TRBJ1-1; D not resolved. Germline assignment: CDR1 SGHNT and CDR2 YYREEE (reference sequence). The CDR3 length is 12 residues. V lost 4 bases, J lost 1 base, and 5 bases lay in between. CDR3 in DNA: TGTGCCAGCAGCCTCCCGAACACTGAAGCTTTCTTT. Amino acids: CASSLPNTEAFF.

The chain links TRBV4-1 to TRBJ1-2, with 7 bases fitting TRBD1. V was clipped by 2 bases and J by 2 bases; unmatched bases: 5. The CDR3 has 15 residues. Looked up from germline, CDR1 is MGHRA and CDR2 is YSYEKL. In DNA, the CDR3 is TGCGCCAGCAGCCAAACCCCGACAGGGAACTATGGCTACACCTTC. Protein product: CASSQTPTGNYGYTF.

The CDR3 DNA reads TGTGCCAGCAGTGAAGGAGCGGGGGGGCCTCACAATGAGCAGTTCTTC. Translation gives CASSEGAGGPHNEQFF. The chain is built from TRBV6-4 and TRBJ2-1, with 10 nucleotides matching TRBD2. There are 16 residues in the CDR3. V shed 3 bases and J 5 bases; nucleotides not matched to a gene: 7. Germline loops: CDR1 MRHNA, CDR2 SNTAGT.